The 7 T cell receptor beta chains reported below all come from one sample, sequenced in a study of vaccination and CD4 T cells after COVID-19. The sample's treatment: roughly 10-day PBMC culture with coronavirus spike peptide pools or control peptides (ViraFEST assay). An Oncomine TCR Beta short-read assay was used to sequence the DNA from cultured CD4+ T cells. A single record per CDR3 protein comes from TCRdb applying MiXCR to the PCR reads. The table records about 19,000 distinct CDR3 sequences, about two thirds of them present only once. Antigen specificity for these receptors is unknown. The sample was CD4+ T cells from blood, cultured in vitro. The origin of the receptors is a human donor who had recovered from COVID-19.

The V call is TRBV28, the J call TRBJ2-5; D ambiguous. The germline V and J ends were trimmed by 1 base and 7 bases, with 7 bases remaining between them. The CDR3 consists of 12 residues. Germline V lookup: CDR1 MDHEN, CDR2 SYDVKM. CDR3 sequence: CASSLFLGTQYF. The CDR3 nucleotides read TGTGCCAGCAGTTTATTTCTAGGGACCCAGTACTTC.

This chain uses TRBV28 with TRBJ2-7; D possibly corresponds to TRBD2 (5 bases). CDR1 and CDR2 (germline): MDHEN, SYDVKM. V dropped 5 bases and J dropped 3 bases, with 14 bases sitting between them. CDR3 length: 14 amino acids. The CDR3 here is CASSRDRDRYEQYF. CDR3 in DNA: TGTGCCAGCAGTCGAGACCGGGATCGCTACGAGCAGTACTTC.

The gene calls are TRBV7-9 and TRBJ2-7; D gene unclear. The CDR3 totals 12 residues. Germline CDR1 and CDR2: SEHNR and FQNEAQ (reference sequence). V was cut by 1 base and J by 1 base, with 2 bases left in between. CDR3 sequence reads: CASSLVSYEQYF. As DNA, the CDR3 is TGTGCCAGCAGCTTAGTTTCCTACGAGCAGTACTTC.

This clonotype appeared a single time. The rearrangement joins TRBV7-8 to TRBJ2-5, with a tentative D call TRBD2 (6 bases). Germline CDR1 and CDR2: SGHVS and FQNEAQ. The CDR3 loop spans 13 amino acids. Trimming shortened V by 6 bases and J by 2 bases, and 10 bases separated the two germline ends. CDR3 amino acids: CASRLRGQETQYF. Written as DNA, the CDR3 is TGTGCCAGCAGACTCCGGGGGCAAGAGACCCAGTACTTC. Full variable domain (outside the CDR3, taken from reference TRBV7-8 and TRBJ2-5): GAGVSQSPRYKVAKRGQDVALRCDPISGHVSLFWYQQALGQGPEFLTYFQNEAQLDKSGLPSDRFFAERPEGSVSTLKIQRTQQEDSAVYLCASRLRGQETQYFGPGTRLLVL.

There are a few counts of this clonotype. CDR3 residues: CASSGAGSLSNQPQHF. The DNA of the CDR3 is TGTGCCAGCAGTGGGGCAGGAAGTTTGAGCAATCAGCCCCAGCATTTT. The V call is TRBV6-1, the J call TRBJ1-5; D remains unclear. Between the trimmed V and J ends, which lost 4 bases and 1 base, there was a span of 14 bases. Germline CDR1 MNHNS, CDR2 SASEGT. The CDR3 consists of 16 residues.

This rearrangement joins TRBV28 to TRBJ2-3; D perhaps matches TRBD2 (6 bases). Germline V gene sequence: CDR1 MDHEN, CDR2 SYDVKM. Trimming stripped 5 bases from V and 2 bases from J, with 14 bases between. The CDR3 runs to 15 residues. The CDR3 sequence: CASSKYGGNTDTQYF. CDR3 bases: TGTGCCAGCAGTAAATACGGCGGGAACACAGATACGCAGTATTTT.

This clonotype was detected only once. The rearrangement joins TRBV20-1 to TRBJ2-3; 14 nucleotides agree with TRBD2. J lost 1 base, V lost 5 bases, and 8 bases had no gene match. The CDR3 contains 17 residues. Germline assignment: CDR1 DFQATT and CDR2 SNEGSKA (reference sequence). CDR3 nucleotide sequence: TGCAGTGCTCTAAGAGGGACTAGCGGGAGACGCACAGATACGCAGTATTTT. It codes for CSALRGTSGRRTDTQYF.